Listed here are 16 T cell receptor beta chains from one sample, sequenced in a study of blood T cell repertoires in COVID-19 (TCRdb year 2020). The receptor library was made with the immunoSEQ multiplex PCR assay. What TCRdb holds here is the immuneACCESS table cut down to in-frame rearrangements. Part of the clones is not present; checked against another copy, under half of the missing clones reflect an unresolved V gene, and the others are unexplained. Here the sample has some 170,000 clones; 80% to 90% occur a single time. The ten largest clones add up to more than 0.85% of the sample. Sequencing was carried out using peripheral blood. These receptors came from a man in his forties or fifties with acute or convalescent COVID-19.

The chain carries TRBV5-6 and TRBJ2-5, with 7 positions matching TRBD2. V lost 5 bases and J lost 4; bases outside the gene matches: 8. The germline V gene encodes CDR1 SGHDT and CDR2 YYEEEE. CDR3 length: 14 amino acids. As DNA, the CDR3 is TGTGCCAGCAGGGACTGGGGGGGACGAGAGACCCAGTACTTC. Its protein is CASRDWGGRETQYF.

The rearrangement joins TRBV5-5 to TRBJ2-1; D ambiguous. The V end lost 0 bases, the J end lost 0 bases, and 7 bases lay between the germline ends. CDR3 size: 15 residues. The germline CDR1 and CDR2 sequences are SGHKS and YYEKEE (reference sequence). The CDR3 here is CASSLGGSSYNEQFF. As DNA, the CDR3 is TGTGCCAGCAGCTTGGGAGGAAGCTCCTACAATGAGCAGTTCTTC.

This clone was counted only a few times. The chain joins TRBV11-3 to TRBJ1-1; the match to TRBD1 covers 10 bases. V shed 5 bases and J 0 bases; nucleotides not matched to a gene: 6. Looked up from germline, CDR1 is SGHNT and CDR2 is YENEEA. This CDR3 has 16 residues. The CDR3 sequence is CASSPGQGEVNTEAFF. CDR3 coding DNA: TGTGCCAGCAGCCCTGGACAGGGGGAGGTGAACACTGAAGCTTTCTTT.

Only a few counts were recorded for this clone. This chain links TRBV2 with TRBJ1-2; the match to TRBD1 covers 10 bases. This CDR3 is built from 15 residues. J lost 3 bases, V lost 8 bases, and 9 bases had no gene match. Per the germline V gene, CDR1 is SNHLY and CDR2 is FYNNEI. In DNA, the CDR3 is TGTGCCAGCCTCCGAGGGGGACAGGGGTACTATGGCTACACCTTC. Translated, it gives CASLRGGQGYYGYTF.

The V gene is TRBV7-9, the J gene TRBJ1-1; tentatively, D is TRBD1 (5 bases). Between the trimmed V and J ends, which lost 5 bases and 4 bases, there was a span of 11 bases. The CDR3 has 13 residues. Germline V lookup: CDR1 SEHNR, CDR2 FQNEAQ (reference sequence). CDR3 nucleotide sequence: TGTGCCAGCAGCGGGGCTATGAGCACTGAAGCTTTCTTT. Its translation is CASSGAMSTEAFF. The complete variable domain, with remaining parts taken from reference TRBV7-9 and TRBJ1-1, reads DTGVSQNPRHKITKRGQNVTFRCDPISEHNRLYWYRQTLGQGPEFLTYFQNEAQLEKSRLLSDRFSAERPKGSFSTLEIQRTEQGDSAMYLCASSGAMSTEAFFGQGTRLTVV.

The chain has TRBV6-4 and TRBJ2-3; 11 bases are a match to TRBD1. There are 15 residues in the CDR3. V trimming: 3 bases; J trimming: 2 bases; junction bases outside the gene matches: 1. The germline CDR1 and CDR2 sequences are MRHNA and SNTAGT. The CDR3: CASSEGQGATDTQYF. The DNA of the CDR3 is TGTGCCAGCAGTGAAGGACAGGGGGCCACAGATACGCAGTATTTT.

The chain has TRBV6-6 and TRBJ1-1; unclear D gene. This CDR3 is 17 amino acids long. Trimming stripped 5 bases from V and 0 bases from J, with 19 bases between. Germline lookup yields CDR1 MNHNY and CDR2 SVGAGI (reference sequence). CDR3 sequence (DNA): TGTGCCAGCAGTCCGTCCGGGTGGGGAGGTATGAACACTGAAGCTTTCTTT. It codes for CASSPSGWGGMNTEAFF.

The rearrangement uses TRBV6-5 and TRBJ1-5; 9 positions match TRBD1. J gave up 4 bases and V 6 bases, and 7 bases lay outside the gene matches. Per the germline V gene, CDR1 is MNHEY and CDR2 is SVGAGI. CDR3 size: 15 residues. This CDR3 is CASRMGQGRNQPQHF. The CDR3 coding sequence is TGTGCCAGCAGAATGGGACAGGGTAGGAATCAGCCCCAGCATTTT.

J is TRBJ1-6 and V is TRBV19; 7 bases agree with TRBD1. The CDR3 consists of 15 residues. V lost 8 bases to trimming and J lost 9 bases; unmatched junction nucleotides: 13. The V gene's germline CDR1 is LNHDA and CDR2 SQIVND (reference sequence). CDR3 amino acids: CASSPGQVFTSPLHF. The DNA of the CDR3 is TGTGCCAGTTCACCAGGACAGGTTTTTACTTCACCCCTCCACTTT.

The chain has TRBV6-1 and TRBJ2-7; D gene ambiguous. The germline CDR1 and CDR2 sequences are MNHNS and SASEGT. The V gene lost 4 bases and the J gene lost 1 base, with 11 bases spanning the gap. This CDR3 is built from 14 residues. CDR3 in amino acids: CASSAARSSYEQYF. The CDR3 nucleotides read TGTGCCAGCAGTGCAGCTAGAAGTTCCTACGAGCAGTACTTC.

A single count supports this clone. The CDR3 sequence: CATSDLPTTGLNTGELFF. The CDR3 nucleotides are TGTGCCACCAGTGATTTACCTACGACAGGGCTGAACACCGGGGAGCTGTTTTTT. The V gene is TRBV24-1, the J gene TRBJ2-2; TRBD1 aligns across 7 bases. This CDR3 has 18 amino acids. Germline CDR1 reads KGHDR; CDR2 reads SFDVKD. J gave up 1 base and V 1 base, and 8 bases lay outside the gene matches.

The J gene is TRBJ1-2, the V gene TRBV5-4; the D gene is possibly TRBD1 (6 bases). Per germline, CDR1 SGHNT and CDR2 YYREEE (reference sequence). V lost 4 bases, J lost 8 bases, and 12 bases lay in between. The CDR3 length is 12 residues. In DNA form, the CDR3 reads TGTGCCAGCAGCATCAACAGGGACGGCTACACCTTC. Protein sequence: CASSINRDGYTF.

The chain is built from TRBV12-1 and TRBJ2-5; the listed D gene, TRBD2, was not tested against the DNA. TRBV12-1 is termed a pseudogene. This CDR3 is 16 amino acids long. This CDR3 is CASSFFRLAGEETQYF. CDR3 nucleotide sequence: TGTGCCAGCAGCTTTTTCCGACTAGCGGGGGAAGAGACCCAGTACTTC.

A single count supports this clone. CDR3 sequence: CSARVGPEQYF. The CDR3 DNA reads TGCAGTGCTAGAGTTGGGCCCGAGCAGTACTTC. The chain carries TRBV20-1 and TRBJ2-7; D ambiguous. The CDR3 consists of 11 residues. The germline CDR1 and CDR2 sequences are DFQATT and SNEGSKA (reference sequence). The V and J ends lost 1 base and 6 bases respectively, with 7 bases between them.

The chain recombines TRBV3-1 (or the pseudogene TRBV3-2) with TRBJ2-3; TRBD2 agrees at 11 bases. Per germline, CDR1 LGHDT and CDR2 YNNKEL (reference sequence). The CDR3 spans 15 residues. The junction had 9 bases not matched to a gene; V was cut back by 7 bases and J by 6 bases. Here the CDR3 reads CASTELAGAGDTQYF. CDR3 coding DNA: TGTGCCAGCACCGAACTAGCGGGGGCGGGGGATACGCAGTATTTT.

The chain employs TRBV12-3 or TRBV12-4 and TRBJ1-1, with a weak D call TRBD1 (6 bases). Deletions cut 4 bases from V and 11 bases from J, with 17 bases between. The CDR3 has 13 amino acids. This CDR3 reads CASSYGNRVAAFF. The CDR3 coding sequence is TGTGCCAGCAGTTATGGGAACAGGGTGGCGGCTTTCTTT.